Following are 25 T cell receptor beta chains from one sample sequenced in a study of cytomegalovirus exposure and HLA in healthy donors. PCR involved 60 Vbeta and 13 Jbeta primers. Using immunoSEQ multiplex PCR, the repertoire was profiled, and TCRdb retains in-frame clones only, with some absent. Of roughly 200,000 clones detected, 79% appear once; the ten largest clones hold approximately 1.5%. Material for sequencing was PBMCs. The receptors were gathered from a girl aged 5-17 years in good health and CMV-seropositive.

Here the CDR3 reads CATHNRVCNQPQHF. The DNA for the CDR3 is TGTGCCACACACAACAGGGTTTGCAATCAGCCCCAGCATTTT. The chain recombines TRBV6-9 with TRBJ1-5; TRBD1 might be the D (6 bases). Per germline, CDR1 MNHGY and CDR2 SVAAGI. The length of the CDR3 is 14 residues. V lost 10 bases and J 2 bases, leaving 15 bases between the germline ends.

The V and J genes are TRBV5-1 and TRBJ1-1, with TRBD1 as a possible D gene (6 bases). The V gene lost 0 bases and the J gene lost 8 bases, with 17 bases spanning the gap. The CDR3 is 15 residues long. The V gene's germline CDR1 is SGHRS and CDR2 YFSETQ. CDR3 DNA: TGCGCCAGCAGCTTGGGGGGGACAAAGACCATCGAAGCTTTCTTT. Its protein is CASSLGGTKTIEAFF.

The chain employs TRBV5-4 and TRBJ2-2; 12 nucleotides line up with TRBD2. Germline V CDR1 and CDR2: SGHNT, YYREEE (reference sequence). Unmatched junction bases numbered 6, after V lost 3 bases and J lost 0 bases. The CDR3 has 18 residues. CDR3 sequence (DNA): TGTGCCAGCAGCTCCCTAGCGGGGGGGTTCGCGAACACCGGGGAGCTGTTTTTT. It is translated as CASSSLAGGFANTGELFF.

This chain uses TRBV5-8 with TRBJ1-2; 11 bases are a match to TRBD1. The CDR3 has 15 amino acids. V was pared by 3 bases and J by 6 bases, with 7 bases of the junction left unmatched. CDR1 SGHTS and CDR2 YDEGEE come from the germline V gene. The CDR3 spells CASSSVGQGANGYTF. The CDR3 nucleotides are TGTGCCAGCAGCTCCGTTGGACAGGGGGCGAATGGCTACACCTTC.

The chain couples TRBV2 to TRBJ1-5; unclear D gene. Per the germline V gene, CDR1 is SNHLY and CDR2 is FYNNEI. With 5 bases removed from V and 4 bases from J, the gap between germline ends came to 12 bases. The CDR3 is 14 amino acids. This CDR3 reads CASSPHVGNQPQHF. The CDR3 nucleotides read TGTGCCAGCAGTCCCCATGTCGGTAATCAGCCCCAGCATTTT.

The chain has TRBV7-9 and TRBJ1-3; D is perhaps TRBD1 (5 bases). There are 15 residues in the CDR3. V lost 2 bases, J lost 4 bases, and 12 bases lay in between. CDR1 and CDR2 from the germline V gene are SEHNR and FQNEAQ (reference sequence). The CDR3 DNA is TGTGCCAGCAGCTTACGGCGGGGCCAGGGAAACACCATATATTTT. This gives the protein CASSLRRGQGNTIYF.

The chain has TRBV11-2 and TRBJ1-3; possible D gene TRBD1, 6 bases. This CDR3 region has 16 residues. CDR1 is SGHAT, CDR2 FQNNGV, per germline. V lost 1 base and J lost 6, with 16 bases in between. DNA of the CDR3: TGTGCCAGCAGCTTAGGGACAGCAACTCTGGAAAACACCATATATTTT. Translated: CASSLGTATLENTIYF.

The rearrangement uses TRBV6-5 and TRBJ1-1, with no clear D. V lost 5 bases, J lost 2 bases, and 9 bases lay in between. There are 13 residues in the CDR3. Germline V gives CDR1 MNHEY, CDR2 SVGAGI. This CDR3 is CASSKQKNTEAFF. In DNA, the CDR3 is TGTGCCAGCAGTAAACAGAAAAACACTGAAGCTTTCTTT.

The V call is TRBV10-3, the J call TRBJ2-7; 9 bases align to TRBD1. With 4 bases clipped from V and 2 bases from J, the junction kept 3 bases outside the gene matches. This CDR3 is built from 14 residues. Germline lookup yields CDR1 ENHRY and CDR2 SYGVKD. The CDR3 here is CAISGTGAAYEQYF. CDR3 DNA: TGTGCCATCAGTGGGACAGGGGCGGCCTACGAGCAGTACTTC.

The chain carries TRBV7-2 and TRBJ2-7; 7 nucleotides align to TRBD1. The J segment lost 1 base and the V segment lost 8 bases, leaving 17 bases of the junction unmatched. Germline V lookup: CDR1 SGHTA, CDR2 FQGNSA. The CDR3 has 17 amino acids. As DNA, the CDR3 is TGTGCCAGCGGAGTGACAGGGACCCCCTTATCTTCCTACGAGCAGTACTTC. Translation gives CASGVTGTPLSSYEQYF.

The CDR3 bases are TGCGCCAGCAGTGAGTCGATTCTAGGGGACAATGAGCAGTTCTTC. Protein sequence: CASSESILGDNEQFF. V usage is TRBV10-1 and J usage is TRBJ2-1, with TRBD1 as a possible D gene (5 bases). From germline, CDR1 is WNHNN and CDR2 SYGVQD (reference sequence). V shed 0 bases and J shed 5 bases, with 11 bases lying between them. This CDR3 contains 15 residues.

CDR3: CASSAQGGGGNEQFF. The CDR3 nucleotides read TGCGCCAGCAGCGCCCAGGGCGGGGGCGGGAATGAGCAGTTCTTC. The chain has TRBV5-1 and TRBJ2-1; a possible D gene is TRBD2 (7 bases). V was pared by 4 bases and J by 7 bases, with 18 bases between. The CDR3 spans 15 residues. Germline loops: CDR1 SGHRS, CDR2 YFSETQ.

On this clone itself: The DNA is left out, because the CDR3 cannot be placed on it with certainty; the CDR3 is given as TCRdb lists it. The V gene is TRBV5-4, the J gene TRBJ1-6. Germline CDR1 and CDR2: SGHNT and YYREEE (reference sequence). The CDR3 sequence runs 19 residues, both termini included. CDR3 loop: CASSLFGEGSSSYNSPLHF.

The genes are TRBV5-4 and TRBJ2-5, with D uncertain. The germline gives CDR1 SGHNT, CDR2 YYREEE (reference sequence). The V gene lost 3 bases and the J gene lost 5 bases, with 20 bases spanning the gap. This CDR3 has 16 amino acids. This CDR3 reads CASSSQSVISGETQYF. The CDR3 DNA follows: TGTGCCAGCAGCTCCCAGTCGGTGATTTCCGGGGAGACCCAGTACTTC.

In its sample, this clone was seen a few times. The chain joins TRBV5-1 to TRBJ2-3, with a tentative D call TRBD2 (7 bases). The CDR3 loop spans 15 amino acids. Trimming took off 0 bases at V and 2 bases at J, with 10 bases between the two ends. Germline V gives CDR1 SGHRS, CDR2 YFSETQ. DNA of the CDR3: TGCGCCAGCAGCTTGGAGGGGGGGCCCACAGATACGCAGTATTTT. Amino acids: CASSLEGGPTDTQYF.

This clone has a handful of counts. V and J are TRBV4-3 and TRBJ1-3, with 7 positions matching TRBD1. The CDR3 totals 16 residues. Germline values: CDR1 LGHNA, CDR2 YSLEER. V trimming: 0 bases; J trimming: 3 bases; junction bases outside the gene matches: 5. CDR3 sequence: CASSQDPRGLGNTIYF. In DNA form, the CDR3 reads TGCGCCAGCAGCCAAGATCCAAGGGGGCTTGGAAACACCATATATTTT.

The gene calls are TRBV29-1 and TRBJ2-2; D remains ambiguous. Germline lookup yields CDR1 SQVTM and CDR2 ANQGSEA. Trimming left V 4 bases short and J 1 base short, with 10 bases between. The CDR3 runs to 14 residues. Written as DNA, the CDR3 is TGCAGCGTTGGCCCCTACGGGAACACCGGGGAGCTGTTTTTT. Translating it yields CSVGPYGNTGELFF.

This clone has a handful of counts. The J gene is TRBJ1-1, the V gene TRBV11-3, with D possibly matching TRBD1 (5 bases). The CDR3 is made up of 15 amino acids. V shed 6 bases and J shed 2 bases, with 16 bases lying between them. The V gene's germline CDR1 is SGHNT and CDR2 YENEEA. The CDR3 DNA sequence: TGTGCCAGCAGAGTTAGGGGTTCAGGAAACACTGAAGCTTTCTTT. Protein sequence: CASRVRGSGNTEAFF. The entire variable domain, with the rest obtained from reference TRBV11-3 and TRBJ1-1, is as follows: EAGVVQSPRYKIIEKKQPVAFWCNPISGHNTLYWYLQNLGQGPELLIRYENEEAVDDSQLPKDRFSAERLKGVDSTLKIQPAELGDSAVYLCASRVRGSGNTEAFFGQGTRLTVV.

Comments on this clone: Other DNA sequences in the sample encode the same CDR3. The chain recombines TRBV20-1 with TRBJ2-7; weak D call: TRBD2 (6 bases). This CDR3 has 11 residues. Trimming took off 3 bases at V and 6 bases at J, with 9 bases between the two ends. Per germline, CDR1 DFQATT and CDR2 SNEGSKA (reference sequence). The CDR3 here is CSASPGGEQYF. CDR3 bases: TGCAGTGCTAGTCCCGGGGGCGAGCAGTACTTC.

The V and J genes are TRBV4-3 and TRBJ1-5; TRBD1 might be the D (5 bases). The length of the CDR3 is 14 residues. CDR1 and CDR2 from the germline V gene are LGHNA and YSLEER. V was cut by 0 bases and J by 5 bases, with 8 bases left in between. The CDR3 loop reads CASSQDAGYQPQHF. CDR3 DNA: TGCGCCAGCAGCCAAGATGCAGGGTATCAGCCCCAGCATTTT.

The chain carries TRBV4-3 and TRBJ2-4, with 10 positions matching TRBD2. The V gene's germline CDR1 is LGHNA and CDR2 YSLEER. Trimming at V came to 4 bases and at J to 9 bases, leaving 6 bases not matched to a gene. The CDR3 runs to 14 residues. In nucleotides, the CDR3 is TGCGCCAGCAGCCGGTGGGAGCGGGGGGGCATTCAGTACTTC. This encodes CASSRWERGGIQYF.

The CDR3, as DNA: TGTGCCAGCAGCAAAGCGACAGGGGCCAAAGAGACCCAGTACTTC. Amino acid sequence: CASSKATGAKETQYF. The V call is TRBV11-2, the J call TRBJ2-5, with TRBD1 matching over 8 bases. CDR3 length: 15 amino acids. The germline V gene encodes CDR1 SGHAT and CDR2 FQNNGV. The trim removed 5 bases at V and 3 bases at J, leaving 8 bases unmatched.

The chain couples TRBV13 to TRBJ2-2; perhaps TRBD2 as D (5 bases). Trimming stripped 2 bases from V and 6 bases from J, with 13 bases between. The CDR3 sequence is 15 residues long. Germline V lookup: CDR1 PRHDT, CDR2 FYEKMQ (reference sequence). The CDR3 sequence is CASSLMSRGAGELFF. In DNA, the CDR3 is TGTGCCAGCAGCTTAATGAGTCGGGGTGCCGGGGAGCTGTTTTTT.

This sequence joins TRBV2 and TRBJ2-7; 7 bases map to TRBD1. The junction had 10 bases not matched to a gene; V was cut back by 8 bases and J by 6 bases. The CDR3 covers 13 residues. The germline CDR1 and CDR2 sequences are SNHLY and FYNNEI. The CDR3 reads CASGQALPGEQYF. Written as DNA, the CDR3 is TGTGCCAGCGGACAGGCTCTCCCTGGCGAGCAGTACTTC.

The chain couples TRBV5-1 to TRBJ2-1; TRBD1 matches 8 bases. Trimming at V came to 8 bases and at J to 4 bases, leaving 5 bases not matched to a gene. Germline V gives CDR1 SGHRS, CDR2 YFSETQ. The CDR3 is 13 amino acids. The CDR3 DNA follows: TGCGCCAGGATGGACAGGGTATACAATGAGCAGTTCTTC. Residues: CARMDRVYNEQFF.